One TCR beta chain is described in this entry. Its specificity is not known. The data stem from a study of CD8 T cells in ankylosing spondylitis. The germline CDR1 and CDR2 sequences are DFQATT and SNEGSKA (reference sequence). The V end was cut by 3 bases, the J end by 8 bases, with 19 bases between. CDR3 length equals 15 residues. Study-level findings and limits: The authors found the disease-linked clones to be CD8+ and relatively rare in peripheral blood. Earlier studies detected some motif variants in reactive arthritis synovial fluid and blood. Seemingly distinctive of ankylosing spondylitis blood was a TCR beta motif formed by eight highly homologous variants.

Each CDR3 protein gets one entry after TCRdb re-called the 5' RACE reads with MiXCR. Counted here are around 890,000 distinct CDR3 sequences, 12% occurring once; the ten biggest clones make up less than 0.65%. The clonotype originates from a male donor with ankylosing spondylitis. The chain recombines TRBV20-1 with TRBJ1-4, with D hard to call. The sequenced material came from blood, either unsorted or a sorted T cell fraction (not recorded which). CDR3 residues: CSARPLRRVGEKLFF. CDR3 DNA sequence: TGCAGTGCTAGGCCTTTGAGGAGGGTTGGCGAAAAACTGTTTTTT.